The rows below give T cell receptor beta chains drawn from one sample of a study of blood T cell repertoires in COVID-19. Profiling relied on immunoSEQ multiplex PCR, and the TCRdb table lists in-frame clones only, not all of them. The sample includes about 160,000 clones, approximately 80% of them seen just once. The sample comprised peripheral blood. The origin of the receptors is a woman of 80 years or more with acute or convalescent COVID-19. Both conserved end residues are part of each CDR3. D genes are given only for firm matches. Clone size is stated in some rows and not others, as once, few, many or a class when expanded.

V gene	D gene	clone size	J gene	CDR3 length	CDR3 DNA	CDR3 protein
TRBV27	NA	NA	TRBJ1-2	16	TGTGCCAGCAGTTTCAGGCAGGGAGGGAGGCTTGGTGGCTACACCTTC	CASSFRQGGRLGGYTF
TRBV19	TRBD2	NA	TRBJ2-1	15	TGTGCCAGTAGTAGGGCTAGCGGGATTTACAATGAGCAGTTCTTC	CASSRASGIYNEQFF
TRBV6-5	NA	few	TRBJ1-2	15	TGTGCCAGTCAGGGGACCGGAGGATTACTTTATGGCTACACCTTC	CASQGTGGLLYGYTF
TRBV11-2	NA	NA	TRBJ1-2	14	TGTGCCAGCAGCTTTGACAGGAATAACTATGGCTACACCTTC	CASSFDRNNYGYTF
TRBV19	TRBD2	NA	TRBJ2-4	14	TGTGCCAGTAGTAAAGTAGCGGGACAAGACATTCAGTACTTC	CASSKVAGQDIQYF
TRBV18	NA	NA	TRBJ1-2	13	TGTGCCAGCTCACCACGCAGGGAGGATGGCTACACCTTC	CASSPRREDGYTF
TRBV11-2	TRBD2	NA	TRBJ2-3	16	TGTGCCAGCAGTTCGGGGGGGACCCGAGGTCAGGATACGCAGTATTTT	CASSSGGTRGQDTQYF
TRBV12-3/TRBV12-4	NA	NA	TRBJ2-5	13	TGTGCCAGCAGTAGGACTGTATTGGAGACCCAGTACTTC	CASSRTVLETQYF
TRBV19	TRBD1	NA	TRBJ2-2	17	TGTGCCAGTAGCGACCGCGGGACAGGGGGCTTGGTCGGGGAGCTGTTTTTT	CASSDRGTGGLVGELFF
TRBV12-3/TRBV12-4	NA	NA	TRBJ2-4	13	TGTGCCAGCATAGGGGGTGGTAGGAACATTCAGTACTTC	CASIGGGRNIQYF
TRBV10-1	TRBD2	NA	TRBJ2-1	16	TGCGCCAGCACCGGACTAGCGGTCCCCATCCACAATGAGCAGTTCTTC	CASTGLAVPIHNEQFF
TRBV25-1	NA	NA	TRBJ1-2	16	TGTGCCAGCAGGGGACCCCTCGGACAGACCTACTATGGCTACACCTTC	CASRGPLGQTYYGYTF
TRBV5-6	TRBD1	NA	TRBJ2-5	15	TGTGCCAGCAGCCCCACTTCCGGGACAGGGGAGACCCAGTACTTC	CASSPTSGTGETQYF
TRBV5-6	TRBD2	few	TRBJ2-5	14	TGTGCCAGCAGCTTGGGAGGGAGGGTAGAGACCCAGTACTTC	CASSLGGRVETQYF
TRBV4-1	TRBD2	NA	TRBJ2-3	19	TGCGCCAGCAGCCAATTCGGACTAGCGGGAGGGACCTACACAGATACGCAGTATTTT	CASSQFGLAGGTYTDTQYF
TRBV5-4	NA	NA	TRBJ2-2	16	TGTGCCAGCAGCGTACCCGGACAGACGAACACCGGGGAGCTGTTTTTT	CASSVPGQTNTGELFF
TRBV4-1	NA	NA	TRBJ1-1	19	TGCGCCAGCAGCCACCCCGGGGAGCGAACACTGAATGGGGAGACTGAAGCTTTCTTT	CASSHPGERTLNGETEAFF
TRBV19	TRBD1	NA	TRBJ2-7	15	TGTGCCAGTAGTTTCTGGACAGGGGAACCGTCCGAGCAGTACTTC	CASSFWTGEPSEQYF
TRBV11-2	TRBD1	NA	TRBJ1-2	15	TGTGCCAGCAGCTCCACAGGGGCTATTAACTATGGCTACACCTTC	CASSSTGAINYGYTF
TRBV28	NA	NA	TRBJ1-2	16	TGTGCCAGCAGTCCCTTTCTCAGGGGAAACAACTATGGCTACACCTTC	CASSPFLRGNNYGYTF
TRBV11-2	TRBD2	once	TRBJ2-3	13	TGTGCCAGCAGATTACTAGCGGGAGTTACGCAGTATTTT	CASRLLAGVTQYF
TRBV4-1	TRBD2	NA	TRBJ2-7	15	TGCGCCAGCAGCCTTTATGGTCGCAGCGGGGACGAGCAGTACTTC	CASSLYGRSGDEQYF
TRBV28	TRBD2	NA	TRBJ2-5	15	TGTGCCAGCACCTCCGGTGGGCTAGCGGAAGAGACCCAGTACTTC	CASTSGGLAEETQYF
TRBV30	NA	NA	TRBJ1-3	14	TGTGCCTGGAGTCTCTACACAGGGATTTACACCATATATTTT	CAWSLYTGIYTIYF
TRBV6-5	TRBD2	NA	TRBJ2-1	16	TGTGCCAGCAGTTATCTTGGACTAGCGGGATCGAGGGAGCAGTTCTTC	CASSYLGLAGSREQFF
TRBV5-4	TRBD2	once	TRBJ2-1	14	TGTGCCAGCAGCTTTCAACTAGCGGGAAGTGAGCAGTTCTTC	CASSFQLAGSEQFF
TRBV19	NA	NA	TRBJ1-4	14	TGTGCCAGTAGGGACAGCAGAGAAGGGGAAAAACTGTTTTTT	CASRDSREGEKLFF
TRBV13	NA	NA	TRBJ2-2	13	TGTGCCAGCAGCTTCCGACAGTCCGGGGAGCTGTTTTTT	CASSFRQSGELFF
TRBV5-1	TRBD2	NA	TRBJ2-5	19	TGCGCCAGCAGCTTGCGCCCGACTAGCGGGAGATCCCTGGTCGGGACCCAGTACTTC	CASSLRPTSGRSLVGTQYF
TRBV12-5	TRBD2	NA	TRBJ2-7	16	TGTGCTAGTGGTTTGGTACTTCGCGGGAGAATCTACGAGCAGTACTTC	CASGLVLRGRIYEQYF
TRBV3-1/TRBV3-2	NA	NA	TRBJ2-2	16	TGTGCCAGCAGCCAACCGCGGGGAGTCGGCACCGGGGAGCTGTTTTTT	CASSQPRGVGTGELFF
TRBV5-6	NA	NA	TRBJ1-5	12	TGTGCCAGCAGCTCCGCTGAGGGGCCCCAGCATTTT	CASSSAEGPQHF
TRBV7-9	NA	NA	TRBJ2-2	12	TGTGCCAGCAGCCAACCGAGCGGGGAGCTGTTTTTT	CASSQPSGELFF
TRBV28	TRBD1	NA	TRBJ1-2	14	TGTGCCAGCAGCCCCCGGGACAGCAACTATGGCTACACCTTC	CASSPRDSNYGYTF
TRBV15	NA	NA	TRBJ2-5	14	TGTGCCACCAGCAGAGATGGGACTTGGGGGACCCAGTACTTC	CATSRDGTWGTQYF
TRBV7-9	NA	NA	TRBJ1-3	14	TGTGCCAGCAGTCCCCGACAGAGGGGAAACACCATATATTTT	CASSPRQRGNTIYF
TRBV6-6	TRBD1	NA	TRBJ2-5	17	TGTGCCAGCAGTCCCCCCCGGGGCAGGGGGCCCACAGAGACCCAGTACTTC	CASSPPRGRGPTETQYF
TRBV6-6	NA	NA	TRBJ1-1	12	TGTGCCAGCAGTTACCGGGAGGTTGAAGCTTTCTTT	CASSYREVEAFF
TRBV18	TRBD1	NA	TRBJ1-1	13	TGTGCCAGCTCACAGGGGGCGAGCACTGAAGCTTTCTTT	CASSQGASTEAFF
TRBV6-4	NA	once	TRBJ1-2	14	TGTGCCAGCAGTGACTTCCAGGGTGTGGGGGGCTACACCTTC	CASSDFQGVGGYTF
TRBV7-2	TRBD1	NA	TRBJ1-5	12	TGTGCCAGCAGCCTGATGGACAGGGCTCCTCATTTT	CASSLMDRAPHF
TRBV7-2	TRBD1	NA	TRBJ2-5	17	TGTGCCAGCAGCTTACAATCTGCAGGGAAGGGGGCTGGGACCCAGTACTTC	CASSLQSAGKGAGTQYF
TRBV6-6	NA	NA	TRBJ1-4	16	TGTGCCAGCAGTCGATCGGCGGGGGCAACTAATGAAAAACTGTTTTTT	CASSRSAGATNEKLFF
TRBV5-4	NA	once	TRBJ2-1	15	TGTGCCAGCAGCTCAAAGGACTTGTCCTACAATGAGCAGTTCTTC	CASSSKDLSYNEQFF
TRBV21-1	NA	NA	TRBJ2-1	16	TGTGCCAGCAGCAAAGCGCCCCCGACAGGGGTCAATGAGCAGTTCTTC	CASSKAPPTGVNEQFF
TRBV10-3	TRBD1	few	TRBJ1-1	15	TGTGCCATCAGTGTAGGTGGGGGACAGGACACTGAAGCTTTCTTT	CAISVGGGQDTEAFF
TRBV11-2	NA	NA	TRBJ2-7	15	TGTGCCAGCAGCTTAGCTGTACAGGTTACTTACGAGCAGTACTTC	CASSLAVQVTYEQYF
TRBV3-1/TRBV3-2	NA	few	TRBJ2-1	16	TGTGCCAGCAGCCAAGACCCCCTGGCGGGCGAAAATGAGCAGTTCTTC	CASSQDPLAGENEQFF
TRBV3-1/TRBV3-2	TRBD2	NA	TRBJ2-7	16	TGTGCCAGCAGCCATCACAGCGGGAGGGAGTCCTACGAGCAGTACTTC	CASSHHSGRESYEQYF
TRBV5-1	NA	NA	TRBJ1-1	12	TGCGCCAGCAGCTTGGTCGACACTGAAGCTTTCTTT	CASSLVDTEAFF
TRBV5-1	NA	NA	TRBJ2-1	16	TGCGCCAGCAGCCAATTACCTATCAACTCCTACAATGAGCAGTTCTTC	CASSQLPINSYNEQFF
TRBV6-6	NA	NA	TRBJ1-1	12	TGTGCCAGCAGTTTGGAGCTCATTGAAGCTTTCTTT	CASSLELIEAFF
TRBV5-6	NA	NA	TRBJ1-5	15	TGTGCCAGCAGCTTGGCCAGTGTTAGCAATCAGCCCCAGCATTTT	CASSLASVSNQPQHF